This T cell receptor (beta chain) was identified in a study of Ad26.COV2.S vaccination and SARS-CoV-2 variants. About the study: Among those in the COV1001 Ad26.COV2.S trial arm was the donor.

Method: immunoSEQ multiplex PCR; TCRdb's copy keeps in-frame clones and lacks some. The sample holds approximately 340,000 clones; 70% to 90% are singletons and the top ten take roughly 3.1%. About this clone itself: The antigen is undetermined.

General observations from the study: Estimates derived from TCR breadth and depth analyses may have underestimated total T cell responses.

The treatment denotes: 15 to 20 received Ad26.COV2.S at low or high dose, single or two shots; about 5 received placebo; per-sample allocation not given. Collection of samples fell on day 63 after the first vaccine or placebo injection. Boston hosted the donor, who was an adult aged 18-55 years. The V gene's germline CDR1 is SGDLS and CDR2 YYNGEE. CDR3 length: 13 amino acids. J lost 4 bases, V lost 6 bases, and 6 bases had no gene match. The sequences come from peripheral blood, collected in a trial of Ad26.COV2.S vaccine versus placebo. This chain connects TRBV9 to TRBJ1-2; 7 nucleotides line up with TRBD1. The sequence came from a person between 18 and 60 years old who received the Ad26.COV2.S COVID-19 vaccine or a placebo. CDR3: CASTLTGSYGYTF. The CDR3 nucleotides read TGTGCCAGCACCCTGACAGGGTCCTATGGCTACACCTTC. The whole variable domain, remainder taken from reference TRBV9 and TRBJ1-2, is DSGVTQTPKHLITATGQRVTLRCSPRSGDLSVYWYQQSLDQGLQFLIQYYNGEERAKGNILERFSAQQFPDLHSELNLSSLELGDSALYFCASTLTGSYGYTFGSGTRLTVV.